A selection of T cell receptor beta chains follows, all from one sample in a study of blood T cell repertoires in COVID-19. Data came from immunoSEQ multiplex PCR; TCRdb stores just in-frame clones and leaves some out. Of around 170,000 clones in the sample, 90% are singletons; the top ten hold 0.5% to 0.65%. The specimen sequenced was peripheral blood. The source is a man aged 45-60 years with acute or convalescent COVID-19. CDR3s include the opening cysteine and the closing phenylalanine or tryptophan. The D gene is left open where the match is weak. Some rows mark clone size as missing; the rest say once, few, many or name a class of expanded clone.

j_call d_call v_call clone_size cdr3_aa cdr3_nt
TRBJ2-3 . TRBV29-1 . CSVDEGTDTQYF TGCAGCGTTGATGAGGGCACAGATACGCAGTATTTT
TRBJ2-1 . TRBV7-9 . CASSLAQVRDGSNEQFF TGTGCCAGCAGCTTAGCGCAGGTTCGGGACGGGAGCAATGAGCAGTTCTTC
TRBJ1-6 . TRBV3-1/TRBV3-2 few CASSRPGENSPLHF TGTGCCAGCAGTCGCCCGGGGGAGAATTCACCCCTCCACTTT
TRBJ1-6 . TRBV27 . CASTMGGPNSPLHF TGTGCCAGCACTATGGGGGGTCCTAATTCACCCCTCCACTTT
TRBJ1-4 . TRBV4-2 . CASSQDRGYGEKLFF TGTGCCAGCAGCCAAGATCGAGGATATGGTGAAAAACTGTTTTTT
TRBJ1-4 TRBD1 TRBV7-9 . CASSPKGNRGSEKLFF TGTGCCAGCAGCCCTAAGGGGAACAGGGGGAGTGAAAAACTGTTTTTT
TRBJ1-5 TRBD1 TRBV2 . CASRGHRGEGNQPQHF TGTGCCAGCAGGGGACACAGGGGAGAGGGCAATCAGCCCCAGCATTTT
TRBJ2-7 . TRBV27 . CASSLKTVSGYEQYF TGTGCCAGCAGTTTAAAGACGGTTAGCGGCTACGAGCAGTACTTC
TRBJ2-1 TRBD2 TRBV4-3 . CASSQGSGGGSYNEQFF TGCGCCAGCAGCCAAGGTAGCGGGGGCGGCTCCTACAATGAGCAGTTCTTC
TRBJ2-3 TRBD1 TRBV18 . CASSPGQGRTDTQYF TGTGCCAGCTCACCCGGACAGGGACGCACAGATACGCAGTATTTT
TRBJ1-2 TRBD1 TRBV4-1 . CASSQTGGFAEGYTF TGCGCCAGCAGCCAGACAGGGGGTTTTGCGGAGGGCTACACCTTC
TRBJ2-5 TRBD1 TRBV6-5 . CAGQGAPQETQYF TGTGCCGGACAGGGGGCGCCCCAAGAGACCCAGTACTTC
TRBJ1-6 . TRBV10-3 once CAISEASVNSPLHF TGTGCCATCAGTGAAGCGTCAGTAAATTCACCCCTCCACTTT
TRBJ2-7 TRBD1 TRBV6-5 . CASSRTGFEQYF TGTGCCAGCAGCAGGACAGGGTTCGAGCAGTACTTC
TRBJ1-2 . TRBV30 once CAWNLGPDGYTF TGTGCCTGGAATCTGGGGCCGGATGGCTACACCTTC
TRBJ1-6 . TRBV6-2/TRBV6-3 . CASSNPYQGNSPLHF TGTGCCAGCAGTAACCCCTACCAGGGGAATTCACCCCTCCACTTT
TRBJ2-2 TRBD1 TRBV2 . CASSTGGASYTGELFF TGTGCCAGCAGCACAGGGGGCGCTTCCTACACCGGGGAGCTGTTTTTT
TRBJ1-1 . TRBV4-3 . CASSQEPPHSNTEAFF TGCGCCAGCAGCCAAGAACCGCCACATTCGAACACTGAAGCTTTCTTT
TRBJ1-4 . TRBV5-4 once CASSSRQTDNEKLFF TGTGCCAGCAGCTCCCGCCAGACTGATAATGAAAAACTGTTTTTT
TRBJ1-1 . TRBV28 . CASSFRHQTRAFF TGTGCCAGCAGTTTTCGTCATCAGACGAGGGCTTTCTTT
TRBJ2-7 TRBD2 TRBV2 . CASWTSGDYEQYF TGTGCCAGCTGGACTAGCGGAGACTACGAGCAGTACTTC
TRBJ1-5 . TRBV23-1 . CASSQSVSGQPQHF TGCGCCAGCAGTCAAAGTGTGTCGGGACAGCCCCAGCATTTT
TRBJ1-1 . TRBV12-3/TRBV12-4 . CASSLTLNTEAFF TGTGCCAGCAGTTTGACTTTGAACACTGAAGCTTTCTTT
TRBJ2-7 TRBD2 TRBV10-1 few CASSDRPGGEQYF TGCGCCAGCAGTGACCGACCGGGAGGCGAGCAGTACTTC
TRBJ2-7 . TRBV21-1 . CASSAGQRPPYEQYF TGTGCCAGCAGCGCGGGACAGAGACCTCCCTACGAGCAGTACTTC
TRBJ2-5 . TRBV19 . CASSIDHSGTRRQETQYF TGTGCCAGTAGTATAGACCACTCCGGGACTCGCAGACAAGAGACCCAGTACTTC
TRBJ1-6 . TRBV4-1 few CASSQALVGQRLGPYNSPLHF TGCGCCAGCAGCCAAGCCTTGGTAGGACAGAGGTTAGGTCCTTATAATTCACCCCTCCACTTT
TRBJ2-5 TRBD2 TRBV11-2 . CASSLAGLVGAETQYF TGTGCCAGCAGCTTAGCGGGACTAGTGGGTGCCGAGACCCAGTACTTC
TRBJ2-1 TRBD1 TRBV3-1/TRBV3-2 . CASSRGQGLDEQFF TGTGCCAGCAGCCGGGGACAGGGCCTTGATGAGCAGTTCTTC
TRBJ2-2 TRBD2 TRBV7-9 . CASSPGLAGHRIGELFF TGTGCCAGCAGCCCCGGTCTAGCGGGACATCGCATCGGGGAGCTGTTTTTT
TRBJ1-2 . TRBV20-1 . CSAGQNYGYTF TGCAGTGCTGGACAGAACTATGGCTACACCTTC
TRBJ2-7 TRBD2 TRBV6-5 . CASRPIAGGSYEQYF TGTGCCAGCAGACCCATAGCGGGAGGCTCCTACGAGCAGTACTTC
TRBJ1-2 . TRBV6-5 . CASFSRGRVVYGYTF TGTGCCAGCTTCTCCAGAGGCAGGGTCGTCTATGGCTACACCTTC
TRBJ2-1 . TRBV19 few CASTDYRENEQFF TGTGCCAGTACCGACTACAGGGAGAATGAGCAGTTCTTC
TRBJ2-1 TRBD2 TRBV5-8 . CASSLGLAGRNEQFF TGTGCCAGCAGCTTGGGTCTAGCGGGGCGCAATGAGCAGTTCTTC
TRBJ1-6 TRBD1 TRBV2 . CASSLDRGLSPLHF TGTGCCAGCAGTCTAGACAGGGGGCTATCACCCCTCCACTTT
TRBJ1-1 . TRBV6-5 . CASSYSFTRDTEAFF TGTGCCAGCAGTTACTCATTTACGAGGGACACTGAAGCTTTCTTT
TRBJ2-3 . TRBV7-9 . CASSWVSGGHSTDTQYF TGTGCCAGCAGCTGGGTGAGTGGGGGCCATAGCACAGATACGCAGTATTTT
TRBJ2-1 TRBD1 TRBV5-1 . CASSLVQGADNEQFF TGCGCCAGCAGCTTGGTACAGGGGGCAGACAATGAGCAGTTCTTC